This T cell receptor (beta chain) was identified during a study of blood T cell repertoires in COVID-19. Germline CDR1 reads GTSNPN; CDR2 reads SVGIG (reference sequence). The CDR3 consists of 15 residues. With V trimmed by 1 base and J by 8 bases, 12 bases remained unmatched. Some clones are missing from TCRdb's copy, which holds only in-frame ones; the method was immunoSEQ multiplex PCR. The sample yields around 310,000 clones, approximately 89% seen once. The sequenced material came from PBMCs or T cells enriched from blood (not recorded which). The clonotype originates from a woman in her 30s who had recovered from COVID-19. The chain is built from TRBV30 and TRBJ1-2, with TRBD1 matching 8 bases. In DNA, the CDR3 is TGTGCCTGGAGTGCTGAACCTGACAGGGGTTCCGGCTACACCTTC. This codes for CAWSAEPDRGSGYTF.